This T cell receptor (beta chain) was found in a study of blood T cells in healthy people across ages (dated by TCRdb to 2015 to 2017). About the investigation overall: In model experiments, template switching captured about one uniquely barcoded TCR beta cDNA molecule for every two T cells. Age-related changes in TCR beta repertoire diversity were measured in the study by deep sequencing normalized with unique cDNA molecular identifiers. The donors were divided into four age groups: young (average roughly 15 years), middle-aged (about 39), aged (roughly 60) and long-lived (roughly 86). Donors of different ages were randomly distributed across sequencing lanes to avoid experimental bias. For two donors (one aged 18 to 29 and one aged 80 or older), the study analyzed two additional independent replicas of 1 million unique cDNA reads from the same blood draw.

The investigation overall reported the following: As age increased, observed TCR beta diversity per million T cells dropped in a roughly linear way, and a significant reduction was already evident by age 40. Donor CMV infection status was unknown, potentially confounding age-related changes in expanded clonotypes. Compared with the aged group, the long-lived group had more naive CD4+ T cells, fewer expanded clones and increased TCR diversity, a pattern suggesting age selection. Because profiling used bulk unsorted PBMCs, naive and antigen-experienced compartments could not be compared conclusively. Observed TCR beta diversity correlated strongly with the percentage of naive T cells measured by flow cytometry. Estimates of total diversity based on one million sequenced T cells were regarded as lower bounds and as underestimates.

On this clonotype: Its target antigen remains unknown. No quality values exist for individual bases; no much larger clone is one base distant.

The donors were roughly 40 Caucasian individuals from Russia, aged roughly 6 to 100 years, who were systemically healthy. Each donor gave ten milliliters of peripheral blood, collected into EDTA-treated Vacutainer tubes. Ficoll-Paque density-gradient centrifugation was used to isolate PBMCs, with at least 6.5 million per sample. Total RNA was extracted from PBMCs with Trizol reagent, with at least 6 micrograms obtained per sample. For every donor, flow cytometry on a PBMC aliquot measured the percentage of naive CD45RAhigh/CD27high T cells. The library was obtained by 5' RACE. Sequencing was carried out with an Illumina HiSeq 2500. A second PCR of about 7 to 12 cycles was performed with a sample-barcoded 5' primer and a J-beta primer mix. Each TCR beta cDNA molecule received a unique molecular identifier from a template-switch 5' adaptor carrying 12 random nucleotides. Each sample yielded at least 3 million CDR3-containing paired-end reads. First-strand cDNA was synthesized from all RNA with the Mint cDNA synthesis kit, primed by a TRBC-specific oligonucleotide. Following uracil-DNA glycosylase treatment, a first 18-cycle PCR with universal primers M1SS and BC2_uni_R was performed on all cDNA. From the authors' description of their analysis: Each sample was normalized by randomly selecting 1 million high-quality reads, each carrying a distinct molecular identifier. Instead of being binned into consensus sequences, reads with shared molecular identifiers were discarded. CDR3 identification, clonotype clustering and error correction used MiTCR with a Q25 quality threshold and the strictest error-elimination algorithm. Lower-bound total TCR beta diversity was estimated with a nonparametric unseen species model using Euler transformation. The public reads were quality trimmed at Q25 with fastp and then assembled into clones with MiXCR by TCRdb, keeping productive beta chains. Each entry is one CDR3 protein sequence, shown with its most common DNA and genes. The V and J calls, along with clone size, are taken from TCRdb and not from the paper's own processing. Counted in this sample were around 1,100,000 distinct CDR3 sequences; around two fifths of them appeared once. The top ten hold over 10% of the sample.

V is cut by 9 bases and J by 0 bases, and the space between the germline ends is 20 bases. The germline V gene encodes CDR1 LNHDA and CDR2 SQIVND (reference sequence). The cysteine opens and the phenylalanine closes a CDR3 of 16 amino acids. The read is trimmed to its CDR3 DNA, 48 bases read in frame from base 1. This clonotype originated in a man aged 18 to 29 in good health. The sample was blood. The rearranged chain carries TRBV19 and TRBJ1-1; no D segment can be confidently identified. The encoded CDR3 is CASQYRTRNLNTEAFF. The nucleotide sequence is given as TGTGCCAGCCAGTATCGGACCAGGAACTTGAACACTGAAGCTTTCTTT.